The clone carrying this TCR beta chain came up many times. Its specificity is unknown. The data originate from a study of regulatory T cells in long-lasting Graves disease. Overall study results and limits: It was possible that the small sample size reduced accuracy. Those with persistent disease had in common more public clonotypes (fewer than 3,000) than new patients (approximately 920).

Assembly of TCR beta libraries relied on iRepertoire HTBI primers together with Arm-PCR of CDR3 regions. Original analysis: The identification of 60 or so TRBV and roughly 15 TRBJ segments was made across samples. TCRdb analysed the multiplex PCR reads with MiXCR anew, one entry per CDR3 protein. TCRdb, rather than the study authors, made the V and J calls. The sample holds 400,000 to 500,000 distinct CDR3 sequences; 20% to 25% are singletons and the top ten take approximately 14%. Time point: persistent/refractory GD, antithyroid drugs over 5 years with positive TRAb. PBMC RNA served as the TCR library source. Sequenced material: peripheral blood mononuclear cells (PBMCs), taken when the disease was refractory, from a patient treated with antithyroid drugs. The TCR was taken from a female donor with Graves disease.

CDR3 nucleotides: TGCAGCGTTGACTTCCAGGGAGGATCTCGAGGCGAGCAGTACTTC. The encoded protein is CSVDFQGGSRGEQYF. The rearrangement uses TRBV29-1 and TRBJ2-7, with D possibly being TRBD2 (6 bases). CDR3 length: 15 residues. Trimming cost V 3 bases and J 6 bases, with 21 bases left between them. Per the germline V gene, CDR1 is SQVTM and CDR2 is ANQGSEA.